This T cell receptor beta chain appears in the sequencing data of a study of cytomegalovirus exposure and HLA in healthy donors. Study-level findings and limits: Some V segments, including TRBV6-2 and TRBV6-3, were excluded as indistinguishable. Sequences of the TCR beta chain were said to predict the HLA-A and HLA-B alleles of most subjects accurately.

PCR was performed using 60 Vbeta and 13 Jbeta primers. Using immunoSEQ multiplex PCR, the repertoire was profiled, and TCRdb retains in-frame clones only, with some absent. Of 85,000 to 100,000 clones listed, about 89% were seen once; the top ten hold approximately 9.2%. CDR1 SEHNR and CDR2 FQNEAQ come from the germline V gene (reference sequence). V was pared by 8 bases and J by 2 bases, with 11 bases between. CDR3 length: 13 amino acids. Worth noting for this clone: The target antigen is unknown.

This TCR was sampled from a man between 25 and 39 years old in good health and CMV-seropositive. The chain carries TRBV7-9 and TRBJ2-3, with a tentative D call TRBD2 (6 bases). Sequencing was carried out using PBMCs. The CDR3 bases are TGTGCCAGCGGGACTCTAATCACAGATACGCAGTATTTT. Its translation: CASGTLITDTQYF.